Each of the 29 T cell receptor beta chains below was sequenced from the same sample in a study of post-analysis software for immune sequencing data (dated by TCRdb to about 2015). For these TCRs, the target antigens are not known. What the research found in general, with its limitations: Patients showed significantly higher frequencies than controls for a few TRBV segments, among them TRBV5-6, TRBV5-1 and TRBV20-1.

The library was generated by PCR. This sample was sequenced with an Illumina HiSeq 2500. To reduce PCR and sequencing biases, unique molecular identifiers were incorporated into the TCR beta cDNA libraries. Starting from the raw public reads, TCRdb applied fastp trimming at Q25, assembled clones with MiXCR and retained in-frame beta chains. A single entry per CDR3 protein holds the most common genes and DNA from its merged rows. This sample comprises 650,000 to 850,000 distinct CDR3 sequences, around 42% of them detected only once. Roughly 4.5% of the sample is held by the ten biggest clonotypes. The sequenced sample was blood. Receptors were obtained from a girl aged 10 to 17 with multiple sclerosis.

The CDR3 here is CATLAGNVHEQYF. The CDR3 coding sequence is TGTGCCACCCTAGCGGGAAACGTGCATGAGCAGTACTTC. The rearrangement links TRBV2 to TRBJ2-7; 9 nucleotides align to TRBD2. J was trimmed by 7 bases and V by 10 bases; bases with no gene match: 11. This CDR3 is built from 13 residues. From germline, CDR1 is SNHLY and CDR2 FYNNEI.

This clonotype has a single count. The chain has TRBV7-3 and TRBJ2-1; the match to TRBD2 covers 9 bases. J was trimmed by 2 bases and V by 1 base; bases with no gene match: 6. Germline V gene lookup returns CDR1 SGHTA and CDR2 FQGTGA. CDR3 size: 17 residues. CDR3 residues: CASSLKGLAGTYNEQFF. In nucleotides, the CDR3 is TGTGCCAGCAGCTTAAAGGGGCTAGCGGGAACCTACAATGAGCAGTTCTTC.

This clonotype was recorded only once. Written as DNA, the CDR3 is TGCGCCAGCAGCTCGGACAGGGGCCCAGGCCATGAGCAGTTCTTC. Translation: CASSSDRGPGHEQFF. The V and J genes are TRBV5-1 and TRBJ2-1; 9 positions match TRBD1. CDR3 length: 15 residues. Trimming removed 3 bases from V and 8 bases from J; junction bases left unmatched: 9. Looked up from germline, CDR1 is SGHRS and CDR2 is YFSETQ.

This clonotype was seen once. This may come from a read error, since a much larger clone is one base off. The genes are TRBV11-3 and TRBJ2-3; TRBD2 agrees at 8 bases. Germline-derived CDR1 and CDR2 are SGHNT and YENEEA. V shed 5 bases, J shed 3 bases, and the junction held 16 bases outside the gene matches. This CDR3 contains 18 residues. This chain's CDR3 is CASSRSNGRAFRTDTQYF. DNA for the CDR3: TGTGCCAGCAGCCGATCTAACGGGAGGGCCTTTAGAACAGATACGCAGTATTTT.

V is TRBV7-6 and J is TRBJ2-7; TRBD2 matches at 9 bases. V was clipped by 0 bases and J by 0 bases; unmatched bases: 6. CDR3 length: 17 amino acids. Germline-derived CDR1 and CDR2 are SGHVS and FNYEAQ. CDR3 residues: CASSLAPSSGSSYEQYF. In nucleotides, the CDR3 is TGTGCCAGCAGCTTAGCACCAAGTAGCGGGAGCTCCTACGAGCAGTACTTC.

This clonotype occurred a few times. This sequence joins TRBV10-3 and TRBJ2-1, with no clear D. The V and J ends lost 5 bases and 0 bases respectively, with 14 bases between them. CDR1 and CDR2 (germline): ENHRY, SYGVKD. The CDR3 length is 16 residues. CDR3 DNA sequence: TGTGCCATCAGTTACGACTCCCTAAGCTCCTACAATGAGCAGTTCTTC. Translation gives CAISYDSLSSYNEQFF.

The rearrangement joins TRBV24-1 to TRBJ1-5, with D perhaps matching TRBD1 (5 bases). V lost 9 bases and J 7 bases, leaving 21 bases between the germline ends. This CDR3 spans 15 amino acids. Germline values: CDR1 KGHDR, CDR2 SFDVKD. The CDR3 DNA is TGTGCCACCCTTACCCGGCAGGGTGTCTTCCAGCCCCAGCATTTT. Its protein product is CATLTRQGVFQPQHF.

For this clonotype: One junction end disagrees with the germline gene, perhaps due to a read error. The rearrangement uses TRBV5-6 and TRBJ2-3; maybe TRBD2 (6 bases). Germline V gives CDR1 SGHDT, CDR2 YYEEEE. This CDR3 contains 14 residues. CDR3 amino acids: CVSSSGTSTDTQYF. CDR3 nucleotide sequence: TGTGTCAGCAGCTCAGGGACTAGCACAGATACGCAGTATTTT.

This clonotype was picked up a small number of times. The V gene is TRBV6-5, the J gene TRBJ1-2, with D possibly TRBD1 on 5 matching bases. Trimming shortened V by 2 bases and J by 4 bases, and 8 bases separated the two germline ends. This CDR3 comprises 13 residues. Germline lookup yields CDR1 MNHEY and CDR2 SVGAGI. As DNA, the CDR3 is TGTGCCAGCAGTTACGGGGGTAGCTATGGCTACACCTTC. Protein sequence: CASSYGGSYGYTF.

This clonotype appeared a few times. The chain combines TRBV27 with TRBJ1-6, with a possible D match to TRBD1 (6 bases). The CDR3 sequence is 15 residues long. Germline loops: CDR1 MNHEY, CDR2 SMNVEV (reference sequence). Trimming cost V 7 bases and J 7 bases, with 17 bases left between them. CDR3 protein: CASTTGGLSNSPLHF. CDR3 DNA: TGTGCCAGCACCACCGGGGGGCTTTCCAATTCACCCCTCCACTTT.

The V gene is TRBV4-2, the J gene TRBJ2-5; 10 nucleotides align to TRBD2. V lost 0 bases to trimming and J lost 11 bases; unmatched junction nucleotides: 9. Germline lookup yields CDR1 LGHNA and CDR2 YNFKEQ. CDR3 length: 15 amino acids. CDR3 nucleotide sequence: TGTGCCAGCAGCCAAGAAAGACTAGCGGGTCGAGAGCAGTACTTC. It is translated as CASSQERLAGREQYF.

The chain is built from TRBV6-6 and TRBJ2-6; tentatively, D is TRBD1 or TRBD2 (5 bases each). This CDR3 spans 17 amino acids. Germline V gene lookup returns CDR1 MNHNY and CDR2 SVGAGI (reference sequence). Trimming pared 5 bases from V and 0 bases from J, leaving 14 bases between. CDR3 sequence: CASSTGTLSSGANVLTF. The CDR3, as DNA: TGTGCCAGCAGTACGGGGACCCTGAGCTCTGGGGCCAACGTCCTGACTTTC.

The genes are TRBV4-1 and TRBJ2-3; D is undetermined. V shed 0 bases and J shed 4 bases, with 23 bases lying between them. Germline V gives CDR1 MGHRA, CDR2 YSYEKL. The CDR3 has 19 residues. This CDR3 reads CASSQDSLNNPGGADTQYF. The CDR3 DNA is TGCGCCAGCAGCCAAGATTCCCTCAACAATCCAGGCGGAGCAGATACGCAGTATTTT.

The chain joins TRBV27 to TRBJ1-5; maybe TRBD1 (5 bases). This CDR3 has 16 residues. The V gene lost 10 bases and the J gene lost 0 bases, with 19 bases spanning the gap. Germline values: CDR1 MNHEY, CDR2 SMNVEV (reference sequence). This CDR3 reads CATAWGGPDSNQPQHF. The CDR3 nucleotides are TGTGCCACCGCCTGGGGGGGTCCCGATAGCAATCAGCCCCAGCATTTT.

The table lists this clonotype with many counts. The rearrangement joins TRBV7-8 to TRBJ2-7; 9 bases line up with TRBD1. Germline CDR1 reads SGHVS; CDR2 reads FQNEAQ. V shed 5 bases and J 5 bases; nucleotides not matched to a gene: 7. The CDR3 sequence is 14 residues long. The CDR3 is CASSLTRTGDEQYF. The CDR3 DNA sequence: TGTGCCAGCAGCCTCACTCGGACAGGGGACGAGCAGTACTTC.

The chain uses TRBV2 and TRBJ2-3; TRBD2 might be the D (5 bases). The CDR3 loop spans 14 amino acids. Germline V lookup: CDR1 SNHLY, CDR2 FYNNEI. The V gene lost 6 bases and the J gene lost 1 base, with 11 bases spanning the gap. In DNA, the CDR3 is TGTGCCAGCAGGGAGGAGGATGGCACAGATACGCAGTATTTT. Its translation: CASREEDGTDTQYF.

CDR3 amino acids: CASSRPPGGETQYF. CDR3 DNA: TGTGCCAGCAGCCGACCACCGGGTGGGGAGACCCAGTACTTC. The genes are TRBV12-3 or TRBV12-4 and TRBJ2-5; D remains unclear. This CDR3 region has 14 residues. V lost 6 bases and J 5 bases, leaving 16 bases between the germline ends.

This clonotype was observed a few times. The chain combines TRBV4-2 with TRBJ2-1; D possibly corresponds to TRBD2 (6 bases). V lost 3 bases and J lost 4, with 19 bases in between. This CDR3 spans 17 amino acids. In germline, CDR1 is LGHNA, CDR2 YNFKEQ. CDR3 in amino acids: CASSQPPGTPTYNEQFF. The CDR3 DNA reads as TGTGCCAGCAGCCAGCCTCCCGGGACTCCGACGTACAATGAGCAGTTCTTC.

V gene TRBV12-5 combines with J gene TRBJ2-1; D is perhaps TRBD2 (6 bases). V dropped 7 bases and J dropped 4 bases, with 17 bases sitting between them. The V gene's germline CDR1 is LGHNT and CDR2 FRNRAP. The CDR3 length is 15 residues. The CDR3 DNA follows: TGTGCTAGTGATTTAGGGCGGGATGAATACAATGAGCAGTTCTTC. It translates to CASDLGRDEYNEQFF.

The chain uses TRBV7-9 and TRBJ1-1; the D gene is possibly TRBD1 (5 bases). The CDR3 is 16 residues long. The germline gives CDR1 SEHNR, CDR2 FQNEAQ (reference sequence). Trimming cost V 3 bases and J 6 bases, with 20 bases left between them. Written as DNA, the CDR3 is TGTGCCAGCAGCTTCGGAGGGGCGGGGGGGAATCCTGAAGCTTTCTTT. It is translated as CASSFGGAGGNPEAFF.

This clonotype was observed a single time. The chain recombines TRBV2 with TRBJ2-3; D unclear. Trimming stripped 5 bases from V and 2 bases from J, with 14 bases between. Looked up from germline, CDR1 is SNHLY and CDR2 is FYNNEI. The CDR3 extends over 15 amino acids. CDR3 protein: CASSPEKAFTDTQYF. The CDR3 DNA is TGTGCCAGCAGTCCGGAGAAAGCCTTCACAGATACGCAGTATTTT.

This clonotype has at least ten counts. This sequence joins TRBV29-1 and TRBJ2-5; D is perhaps TRBD2 (6 bases). Germline values: CDR1 SQVTM, CDR2 ANQGSEA. The CDR3 sequence is 17 residues long. V lost 3 bases, J lost 5 bases, and 25 bases lay in between. Here the CDR3 reads CSVDPLGGDGVRETQYF. CDR3 in DNA: TGCAGCGTTGATCCTCTCGGGGGAGACGGGGTTCGGGAGACCCAGTACTTC.

The rearrangement links TRBV20-1 to TRBJ2-5; D not resolved. V was trimmed by 1 base and J by 10 bases, leaving 7 bases between them. The length of the CDR3 is 10 residues. The germline gives CDR1 DFQATT, CDR2 SNEGSKA (reference sequence). The CDR3 loop reads CSARGRDQYF. The CDR3 DNA follows: TGCAGTGCTAGAGGGAGAGACCAGTACTTC.

The chain has TRBV5-1 and TRBJ2-4; 13 nucleotides match TRBD2. Gene TRBJ2-7 matches the end of the DNA better, so the J call may be wrong. Germline V lookup: CDR1 SGHRS, CDR2 YFSETQ. The CDR3 has 16 residues. The CDR3 region has the DNA TGCGCCAGCAGCTTGATGGGACTAGCGGGAATCTACGAGCAGTACTTC. This gives the protein CASSLMGLAGIYEQYF.

A note on this clonotype: Given a much more abundant clone one base away, this may be a read error. The chain joins TRBV29-1 to TRBJ2-3; D gene unclear. The germline gives CDR1 SQVTM, CDR2 ANQGSEA. This CDR3 comprises 8 residues. Deletions cut 3 bases from V and 8 bases from J, with 0 bases between. The CDR3 loop reads CSVDTQYF. The CDR3 DNA reads as TGCAGCGTTGATACGCAGTATTTT.

As regards this clonotype: At one end, the junction sequence differs from germline, possibly due to a read error. The chain joins TRBV5-1 to TRBJ2-7; no clear D gene. This CDR3 spans 16 amino acids. Germline-derived CDR1 and CDR2 are SGHRS and YFSETQ. This CDR3 is CACSPLQILGSYEQYF. DNA for the CDR3: TGCGCCTGCAGCCCGTTACAGATCCTCGGCTCCTACGAGCAGTACTTC.

This clonotype came up a few times. The rearrangement uses TRBV9 and TRBJ2-1; D unresolved. Trimming cost V 0 bases and J 6 bases, with 13 bases left between them. From germline, CDR1 is SGDLS and CDR2 YYNGEE. The CDR3 runs 15 residues. The CDR3 nucleotides read TGTGCCAGCAGCGTAGATGGGATCCCGATCAATGAGCAGTTCTTC. Amino acid sequence: CASSVDGIPINEQFF.

This chain uses TRBV27 with TRBJ1-1; no firm D call. This CDR3 is 13 amino acids long. Germline CDR1 is MNHEY and CDR2 is SMNVEV (reference sequence). Trimming took off 6 bases at V and 3 bases at J, with 11 bases between the two ends. CDR3 in amino acids: CASRQWADTEAFF. Written as DNA, the CDR3 is TGTGCCAGCAGACAGTGGGCCGACACTGAAGCTTTCTTT.

Concerning this clonotype: Germline and junction disagree at one end, which may indicate a read error. The chain links TRBV9 to TRBJ2-7; either TRBD1 or TRBD2 may supply D (7 bases each). This CDR3 spans 14 amino acids. Germline CDR1 SGDLS, CDR2 YYNGEE. DNA of the CDR3: TGTGCCGGCAGCCCAGGGGGGGCGGCCTACGAGCAGTACTTC. Translating gives CAGSPGGAAYEQYF.